These T cell receptor beta chains were read from a single sample in a study of identical twins. MiXCR, run by TCRdb on the 5' RACE reads, gives a single entry per CDR3 protein. The top ten clones hold around 13% of a sample with about 720,000 distinct CDR3 sequences, around a sixth of them seen once. These data also formed part of another study, on T cells expressing NK-cell markers.

The sample was PBMCs. The receptors shown here come from a young woman in good health. Both conserved end residues are part of each CDR3. The D gene is left open where the match is weak. The size of a clone is reported for some rows only, either as once, few or many, or as a class for expanded clones.

TRBJ2-7	TRBV6-5	TRBD2	.	CASSYSPGLVNEQYF	TGTGCCAGCAGTTACTCCCCAGGACTAGTTAACGAGCAGTACTTC
TRBJ2-7	TRBV12-3/TRBV12-4	TRBD1	.	CASSGQGLSYEQYF	TGTGCCAGCAGTGGACAGGGTCTCTCCTACGAGCAGTACTTC
TRBJ2-2	TRBV2	.	few	CASSRPGELFF	TGTGCCAGCTCCCGCCCCGGGGAGCTGTTTTTT
TRBJ2-3	TRBV4-1	TRBD2	few	CASSSRPSSGRSTDTQYF	TGCGCCAGCAGCTCAAGACCATCTAGCGGGAGATCAACAGATACGCAGTATTTT
TRBJ2-2	TRBV4-3	TRBD2	.	CASSQSGGRLTGELFF	TGCGCCAGCAGCCAGTCGGGAGGTCGCCTCACCGGGGAGCTGTTTTTT
TRBJ2-1	TRBV6-5	TRBD2	few	CASSSPGTRGGNEQFF	TGTGCCAGCAGTTCACCCGGGACTAGAGGGGGCAATGAGCAGTTCTTC
TRBJ2-7	TRBV20-1	TRBD1	few	CSALRGTGMGYEQYF	TGCAGTGCTCTGCGGGGGACAGGGATGGGCTACGAGCAGTACTTC
TRBJ2-3	TRBV10-3	.	.	CAISGDPPEDTQYF	TGTGCCATCAGTGGGGACCCCCCCGAGGATACGCAGTATTTT
TRBJ1-5	TRBV7-8	.	many	CASSSYRGDGQPQHF	TGTGCCAGCAGCTCATATCGGGGGGATGGGCAGCCCCAGCATTTT
TRBJ2-5	TRBV6-5	.	.	CASSYGLIPEETQYF	TGTGCCAGCAGTTACGGCTTAATACCGGAAGAGACCCAGTACTTC
TRBJ1-1	TRBV6-5	.	.	CATSRQNTEAFF	TGTGCCACAAGTAGACAGAACACTGAAGCTTTCTTT
TRBJ2-5	TRBV7-2	.	.	CASSFLDRETQYF	TGTGCCAGCAGCTTTCTAGACAGGGAGACCCAGTACTTC
TRBJ2-1	TRBV11-2	TRBD2	.	CASSLIGTISYNEQFF	TGTGCCAGCAGCTTAATCGGGACTATTTCCTACAATGAGCAGTTCTTC
TRBJ2-3	TRBV20-1	TRBD2	.	CSARGLAGAKRDTQYF	TGCAGTGCTAGGGGCCTAGCGGGAGCGAAGCGGGATACGCAGTATTTT
TRBJ2-3	TRBV20-1	.	.	CSANWQLTDTQYF	TGCAGTGCTAATTGGCAACTTACAGATACGCAGTATTTT
TRBJ2-2	TRBV7-3	TRBD1	.	CASSPTGFATGELFF	TGTGCCAGCAGCCCGACAGGGTTTGCCACCGGGGAGCTGTTTTTT
TRBJ1-2	TRBV5-5	.	.	CASRQDLVRGYTF	TGTGCCAGCAGACAGGACTTAGTAAGAGGCTACACCTTC
TRBJ2-3	TRBV5-1	.	few	CASSSSPGADTQYF	TGCGCCAGCAGCTCCTCGCCCGGAGCGGATACGCAGTATTTT
TRBJ2-2	TRBV24-1	.	.	CATSDAPGRGGHGELFF	TGTGCCACCAGTGATGCACCGGGCAGGGGAGGTCACGGGGAGCTGTTTTTT
TRBJ1-2	TRBV12-3/TRBV12-4	TRBD1	many	CASSWGTVDGYTF	TGTGCCAGCAGTTGGGGGACAGTGGATGGCTACACCTTC
TRBJ1-1	TRBV7-2	.	.	CASSLGCSDTEAFF	TGTGCCAGCAGCTTAGGGTGTTCGGACACTGAAGCTTTCTTT
TRBJ2-1	TRBV6-5	TRBD2	.	CASSYRVAGDEQFF	TGTGCCAGCAGTTACAGGGTAGCGGGGGATGAGCAGTTCTTC
TRBJ2-7	TRBV20-1	.	few	CSARTLAARSYEQYF	TGCAGTGCTAGAACCCTCGCGGCCCGCTCCTACGAGCAGTACTTC
TRBJ1-1	TRBV6-1	.	few	CATRVRGQNTEAFF	TGTGCCACCCGGGTTCGGGGTCAGAACACTGAAGCTTTCTTT
TRBJ2-1	TRBV24-1	.	.	CATSGHRGSGDNEQFF	TGTGCCACCAGTGGGCATAGGGGATCGGGCGACAATGAGCAGTTCTTC
TRBJ2-7	TRBV20-1	TRBD2	.	CSARRLADSYEQYF	TGCAGTGCTAGAAGGCTAGCGGACTCCTACGAGCAGTACTTC
TRBJ2-7	TRBV5-1	TRBD2	few	CASRLAGAYEQYF	TGCGCCAGCCGCCTCGCGGGAGCCTACGAGCAGTACTTC
TRBJ2-2	TRBV20-1	.	few	CSARAGQLNTGELFF	TGCAGTGCCAGGGCGGGGCAGCTTAACACCGGGGAGCTGTTTTTT
TRBJ2-7	TRBV12-3/TRBV12-4	.	few	CASSLGYPYEQYF	TGTGCCAGCAGTTTAGGATACCCCTACGAGCAGTACTTC
TRBJ2-5	TRBV3-1	.	.	CASSQDQGPETQYF	TGTGCCAGCAGCCAAGATCAGGGCCCAGAGACCCAGTACTTC
TRBJ2-6	TRBV6-5	.	few	CASSYPPGVGNVLTF	TGTGCCAGCAGTTACCCTCCAGGGGTTGGAAACGTCCTGACTTTC
TRBJ2-1	TRBV7-2	.	.	CASSLAAAQRYNEQFF	TGTGCCAGCAGCTTAGCTGCGGCGCAACGCTACAATGAGCAGTTCTTC
TRBJ2-5	TRBV30	.	.	CACTPPGEETQYF	TGTGCCTGCACCCCTCCCGGTGAAGAGACCCAGTACTTC
TRBJ2-1	TRBV5-8	TRBD2	few	CASSPLSAGDEQFF	TGTGCCAGCAGCCCTTTATCCGCGGGGGACGAGCAGTTCTTC
TRBJ2-4	TRBV9	TRBD2	few	CASSVGREGQVQYF	TGTGCCAGCAGCGTCGGTCGGGAGGGCCAAGTTCAGTACTTC
TRBJ2-5	TRBV6-5	.	.	CASSYGIGMETQYF	TGTGCCAGCAGTTACGGGATAGGGATGGAGACCCAGTACTTC
TRBJ2-1	TRBV12-3/TRBV12-4	TRBD1	.	CASSNLLLGQGRDEQFF	TGTGCCAGCAGTAACCTTCTACTGGGACAGGGGAGGGATGAGCAGTTCTTC
TRBJ2-4	TRBV5-1	.	.	CASTAGQDIQYF	TGCGCCAGCACCGCGGGGCAAGACATTCAGTACTTC
TRBJ1-5	TRBV9	TRBD1	.	CASSVGSGQVGQPQHF	TGTGCCAGCAGCGTAGGCTCGGGACAGGTCGGGCAGCCCCAGCATTTT
TRBJ2-3	TRBV12-3/TRBV12-4	TRBD1	few	CASSPEGQGATQYF	TGTGCCAGCAGTCCCGAGGGACAGGGGGCTACGCAGTATTTT
TRBJ2-3	TRBV12-3/TRBV12-4	.	many	CASSSVTDTQYF	TGTGCCAGCAGTTCGGTCACAGATACGCAGTATTTT
TRBJ1-1	TRBV5-1	.	.	CASSFQQNVMNTEAFF	TGCGCCAGCAGCTTCCAGCAGAACGTTATGAACACTGAAGCTTTCTTT
TRBJ1-6	TRBV6-1	.	few	CASRRTDNSPLHF	TGTGCCAGCAGACGGACAGATAATTCACCCCTCCACTTT
TRBJ2-2	TRBV5-1	TRBD2	few	CASSWTSPGELFF	TGCGCCAGCAGCTGGACTAGCCCGGGGGAGCTGTTTTTT
TRBJ2-3	TRBV12-3/TRBV12-4	TRBD2	few	CAISPRSASGFSTDTQYF	TGTGCCATCAGTCCTCGGTCCGCTAGCGGGTTTAGCACAGATACGCAGTATTTT
TRBJ1-1	TRBV29-1	.	many	CSVSVNTEAFF	TGCAGCGTTAGTGTGAACACTGAAGCTTTCTTT
TRBJ2-3	TRBV5-1	.	.	CASSLYGANTDTQYF	TGCGCCAGCAGCTTGTACGGGGCCAACACAGATACGCAGTATTTT
TRBJ1-6	TRBV20-1	.	few	CSAIGDYNSPLHF	TGCAGTGCTATAGGGGATTATAATTCACCCCTCCACTTT
TRBJ1-5	TRBV7-8	.	few	CASSLVGQGNQPQHF	TGTGCCAGCAGCTTAGTGGGGCAGGGGAATCAGCCCCAGCATTTT
TRBJ1-2	TRBV11-1	TRBD1	few	CASSLAGGRGPPNYGYTF	TGTGCCAGCAGCTTAGCGGGCGGCAGGGGGCCCCCCAATTATGGCTACACCTTC